This T cell receptor (beta chain) emerged from a study of blood T cell repertoires in COVID-19. The table came from immunoSEQ multiplex PCR; TCRdb's copy has only in-frame clones and leaves some out. Here the sample spans roughly 340,000 clones, around nine tenths being singletons. Germline V lookup: CDR1 SGHDN, CDR2 FVKESK. This CDR3 comprises 15 residues. Trimming removed 4 bases from V and 3 bases from J; junction bases left unmatched: 6. Input material: peripheral blood. The origin of this receptor is a woman between 65 and 79 years old with COVID-19, enrolled during active disease. The gene calls are TRBV14 and TRBJ1-1; 9 bases are shared with TRBD1. CDR3 residues: CASSPIQGAYTEAFF. DNA of the CDR3: TGTGCCAGCAGCCCAATACAGGGGGCATACACTGAAGCTTTCTTT.